The rows below give T cell receptor beta chains drawn from one sample of a study of T cells after posttransplantation cyclophosphamide. Libraries were prepared by immunoSEQ multiplex PCR; TCRdb keeps only in-frame clonotypes and omits some of them. The specimen has about 37,000 clones, none found just once. The sample consisted of PBMCs. The receptors derive from a man aged 25 to 40 in good health and a related stem cell transplant donor. Both conserved end residues are part of each CDR3. A D gene is named only where the DNA matches it firmly. Not all rows give a size; the values are once, few, many and, for expanded clones, a class.

>many|TRBV18|.|TRBJ2-5
TGTGCCAGCTCACCACGTACGACAGGCGAACAAGAGACCCAGTACTTC
CASSPRTTGEQETQYF
>medium-sized|TRBV5-6|TRBD2|TRBJ2-1
TGTGCCAGCAGCTTGGGTAGCGGGGGGGCCTTGGGTGAGCAGTTCTTC
CASSLGSGGALGEQFF
>many|TRBV5-1|.|TRBJ1-1
TGCGCCAGCCAACTCGGGCAGGGTGTGGGCACTGAAGCTTTCTTT
CASQLGQGVGTEAFF
>.|TRBV20-1|.|TRBJ1-1
TGCAGTGCTAGAGAAGGGGTACGAGCTTTCTTT
CSAREGVRAFF
>many|TRBV7-9|.|TRBJ2-3
TGTGCCAGCAGCTTTGGGCAAAGCACAGATACGCAGTATTTT
CASSFGQSTDTQYF
>many|TRBV5-4|TRBD2|TRBJ2-3
TGTGCCAGCAGCTTACAGCGGGGGATCACAGATACGCAGTATTTT
CASSLQRGITDTQYF
>few|TRBV9|.|TRBJ2-3
TGTGCCAGCAGCGTAGCGGTAAGATCTACAGATACGCAGTATTTT
CASSVAVRSTDTQYF
>many|TRBV6-2/TRBV6-3|TRBD1|TRBJ2-7
TGTGCCAGCAGTACCGGGACAGGTAACTACGAGCAGTACTTC
CASSTGTGNYEQYF
>.|TRBV9|.|TRBJ2-2
TGTGCCAGCAGCGCCCGAGGTGGGGGGGCGGCGAACACCGGGGAGCTGTTTTTT
CASSARGGGAANTGELFF
>few|TRBV7-8|TRBD2|TRBJ2-5
TGTGCCAGCAGCTTGACTAGCGGGGTTCGCCAAGAGACCCAGTACTTC
CASSLTSGVRQETQYF
>many|TRBV6-2/TRBV6-3|TRBD1|TRBJ1-5
TGTGCCAGCAGTTCCGGGGACAGCAGGAATCAGCCCCAGCATTTT
CASSSGDSRNQPQHF
>many|TRBV10-2|.|TRBJ2-1
TGCGCCAGCAGAGCCCCCGGGGGGCGTGGCGATGAGCAGTTCTTC
CASRAPGGRGDEQFF
>many|TRBV12-3/TRBV12-4|TRBD1|TRBJ2-3
TGTGCCAGCAGTAAGGGGGCGAATACGCAGTATTTT
CASSKGANTQYF
>many|TRBV4-2|.|TRBJ2-7
TGTGCCAGCAGCCAAGACCAAGGCAAGGGGATATCCTACGAGCAGTACTTC
CASSQDQGKGISYEQYF
>.|TRBV12-3/TRBV12-4|TRBD2|TRBJ2-2
TGTGCCAGCAGTTTATCCGGGGGGGCGGTCGGGGAGCTGTTTTTT
CASSLSGGAVGELFF
>many|TRBV19|TRBD1|TRBJ2-5
TGTGCCAGTAGTATAGGAGCGGACAGGGGGGGTGAGACCCAGTACTTC
CASSIGADRGGETQYF
>many|TRBV24-1|TRBD1|TRBJ1-5
TGTGCCACCAGTGCCGGGACAGGGGGCAATCAGCCCCAGCATTTT
CATSAGTGGNQPQHF
>many|TRBV6-5|.|TRBJ1-2
TGTGCCAGCACCAGGGGTGGTAGTGGCTACACCTTC
CASTRGGSGYTF
>.|TRBV15|.|TRBJ2-3
TGTGCCACCAGCATGGGTAGCCAGACTAGCACAGATACGCAGTATTTT
CATSMGSQTSTDTQYF
>many|TRBV10-3|TRBD1|TRBJ2-3
TGTGCCATCAGGGGACAGAGCACAGATACGCAGTATTTT
CAIRGQSTDTQYF
>many|TRBV12-3/TRBV12-4|.|TRBJ1-5
TGTGCCAGCAGTTCGGTACAGGGAGGTGGCAATCAGCCCCAGCATTTT
CASSSVQGGGNQPQHF